The TCR beta chain described here comes from a study of monozygotic twins with inflammatory bowel disease. This CDR3 spans 15 amino acids. Addition of UMIs with a 6-nucleotide sample barcode was achieved by template switching. TCRdb reprocessed the 5' RACE reads and reports one entry per CDR3 protein, with no DNA. The sample table sets out some 90,000 distinct CDR3 sequences. Study observations and caveats: The analysis failed to separate different T cell subtypes. Healthy co-twins exceeded IBD patients in TCRbeta diversity as measured by inverse Simpson.

Unfractionated whole blood yielded total RNA, and T cells were not sorted. As concerns this clonotype: Its antigen remains unknown.

V usage is TRBV12-3 or TRBV12-4 and J usage is TRBJ1-6. Sample: blood. This sequence originates from a human donor with ulcerative colitis or Crohn's disease, or a healthy co-twin of an affected twin (not recorded which). The CDR3 spells CASSLSGFPNSPLHF.